This is a list of T cell receptor beta chains from one sample in a study of PD-1 blockade in classical Hodgkin lymphoma. Some clones are missing from TCRdb's copy, which holds only in-frame ones; the method was immunoSEQ multiplex PCR. The table lists more than 20,000 clones, 85% to 90% of them singletons. Specimen: peripheral blood mononuclear cells (PBMCs), collected before the fourth cycle of nivolumab. The receptors were sampled from a human donor with classical Hodgkin lymphoma. The CDR3 runs from the conserved cysteine through the conserved F or W. D genes are given only for firm matches. Expanded clones are given a class, and other clones once, few, many or no size at all.

j_call d_call clone_size v_call cdr3_nt cdr3_aa
TRBJ1-6 NA NA TRBV5-1 TGCGCCAGCAGCTTGCAGGGGTGGAATTCACCCCTCCACTTT CASSLQGWNSPLHF
TRBJ1-6 NA few TRBV30 TGTGCCTGGAGTGTACAGCATAATAATTCACCCCTCCACTTT CAWSVQHNNSPLHF
TRBJ1-1 NA NA TRBV27 TGTGCCAGCAGTTTTCGGCAGGGGAACACTGAAGCTTTCTTT CASSFRQGNTEAFF
TRBJ2-7 NA once TRBV5-4 TGTGCCAGCAGCTTGGCTGGGGGCTCCTACGAGCAGTACTTC CASSLAGGSYEQYF
TRBJ2-7 TRBD1 NA TRBV6-5 TGTGCCAGCAGACAGGGGTACGAGCAGTACTTC CASRQGYEQYF
TRBJ1-4 NA NA TRBV5-4 TGTGCCAGCAGCTTGAAGGGTGTGGGTAATGAAAAACTGTTTTTT CASSLKGVGNEKLFF
TRBJ2-3 NA NA TRBV10-3 TGTGCCACCGTCAGAGAAGATACGCAGTATTTT CATVREDTQYF
TRBJ2-7 NA NA TRBV10-1 TGCGCCAGCAGTGAGACGACCTCTTCCTACGAGCAGTACTTC CASSETTSSYEQYF
TRBJ2-1 TRBD1 NA TRBV4-1 TGCGCCAGCAGCCCGGGACAGGGTTCCTACAATGAGCAGTTCTTC CASSPGQGSYNEQFF
TRBJ1-4 NA NA TRBV5-1 TGCGCCAGCAGCTTGGGGCTTGCAACTAATGAAAAACTGTTTTTT CASSLGLATNEKLFF
TRBJ2-7 NA NA TRBV6-6 TGTGCCAGCAGCGAAGGCTACGAGCAGTACTTC CASSEGYEQYF
TRBJ1-2 NA NA TRBV30 TGTGCCTGGAGTGCGATTCGGACAGAGGGGGGCTACACCTTC CAWSAIRTEGGYTF
TRBJ2-1 TRBD2 NA TRBV6-6 TGTGCCAGCAGTTACCTAGCGGGAGGGCCCGATGAGCAGTTCTTC CASSYLAGGPDEQFF
TRBJ2-7 NA NA TRBV27 TGTGCCAGCAGTTTATCCGCAGGGTACTCCTACGAGCAGTACTTC CASSLSAGYSYEQYF
TRBJ2-2 NA NA TRBV19 TGTGCCAGTAGGGGACCAAGGGGGACCGGGGAGCTGTTTTTT CASRGPRGTGELFF
TRBJ1-1 NA NA TRBV9 TGTGCCAGCAGCGTAGCGGCAGGGAACACTGAAGCTTTCTTT CASSVAAGNTEAFF
TRBJ2-4 NA once TRBV29-1 TGCAGCGTTGAGGGGCGGTCAGCCAAAAACATTCAGTACTTC CSVEGRSAKNIQYF
TRBJ2-2 NA NA TRBV29-1 TGCAGCGTTACGAGGTGGGGAAACACCGGGGAGCTGTTTTTT CSVTRWGNTGELFF
TRBJ2-3 TRBD2 NA TRBV6-1 TGTGCCAGCAGTGGGTTAGCGGGGGGCACAGATACGCAGTATTTT CASSGLAGGTDTQYF
TRBJ2-7 NA NA TRBV5-4 TGTGCCAGCAGCTTGGGGCCTGGGACCCATTACGAGCAGTACTTC CASSLGPGTHYEQYF
TRBJ2-3 NA NA TRBV5-3 TGTGCCAGAAGCACGAGCACAGATACGCAGTATTTT CARSTSTDTQYF
TRBJ2-6 TRBD1 NA TRBV7-9 TGTGCCAGCAGCTCTGGGACAGCCGGGGCCAACGTCCTGACTTTC CASSSGTAGANVLTF
TRBJ2-5 NA large TRBV7-8 TGTGCCAGCAGCCCCCCCGGGGAAAGGGGTAGAGAGACCCAGTACTTC CASSPPGERGRETQYF
TRBJ2-5 NA NA TRBV5-4 TGTGCCAGCAGCTTGGACGTGGGAAGGGAGACCCAGTACTTC CASSLDVGRETQYF
TRBJ2-2 NA NA TRBV7-9 TGTGCCAGCAGCCAAAATACCGGGTCCAGCGGGGAGCTGTTTTTT CASSQNTGSSGELFF